What follows are 32 T cell receptor beta chains derived from one specimen sequenced in a study of T cell repertoires in cytomegalovirus infection. TCRdb passed the reads through MiXCR, listing each CDR3 protein once. Of some 150,000 distinct CDR3 sequences listed, roughly 6% are singletons. What was sequenced was PBMCs. The receptors originated from a human donor in good health (CMV status not recorded). Some clones in this sample may be carry-over from other donors' samples.

This clonotype was recorded many times. The chain combines TRBV7-6 with TRBJ2-1, with 8 bases that match TRBD2. V dropped 3 bases and J dropped 4; count of bases not matched to a gene: 5. The CDR3 is made up of 15 amino acids. Germline assignment: CDR1 SGHVS and CDR2 FNYEAQ. The CDR3 sequence is CASSFERGKYNEQFF. CDR3 nucleotide sequence: TGTGCCAGCAGCTTTGAGCGGGGGAAATACAATGAGCAGTTCTTC.

This clonotype was seen repeatedly, ten times or more. V gene TRBV20-1 combines with J gene TRBJ1-1; 8 nucleotides agree with TRBD1. Trimming at V came to 0 bases and at J to 1 base, leaving 7 bases not matched to a gene. This CDR3 comprises 16 residues. Germline V gene lookup returns CDR1 DFQATT and CDR2 SNEGSKA (reference sequence). CDR3 in amino acids: CSARDPRTGTNTEAFF. CDR3 bases: TGCAGTGCTAGAGACCCTCGGACAGGGACGAACACTGAAGCTTTCTTT.

This clonotype was seen at least ten times. This chain connects TRBV7-2 to TRBJ1-3; weak D call: TRBD1 (5 bases). Germline V lookup: CDR1 SGHTA, CDR2 FQGNSA. Trimming stripped 8 bases from V and 4 bases from J, with 18 bases between. The CDR3 sequence is 15 residues long. The CDR3 sequence is CASGSPTGQGNTIYF. Written as DNA, the CDR3 is TGTGCCAGCGGCTCCCCCACGGGGCAAGGAAACACCATATATTTT. Variable domain in full (rest from reference TRBV7-2 and TRBJ1-3): GAGVSQSPSNKVTEKGKDVELRCDPISGHTALYWYRQSLGQGLEFLIYFQGNSAPDKSGLPSDRFSAERTGGSVSTLTIQRTQQEDSAVYLCASGSPTGQGNTIYFGEGSWLTVV.

There are many counts of this clonotype. The chain has TRBV20-1 and TRBJ2-3; the D is unclear. This CDR3 comprises 15 residues. The V end was cut by 5 bases, the J end by 2 bases, with 17 bases between. Per the germline V gene, CDR1 is DFQATT and CDR2 is SNEGSKA (reference sequence). CDR3 DNA sequence: TGCAGTGCTGATGAAGAGCAATGGATCACAGATACGCAGTATTTT. Translating it yields CSADEEQWITDTQYF.

The table lists this clonotype with many counts. The chain joins TRBV15 to TRBJ1-4; maybe TRBD1 (5 bases). Germline values: CDR1 LNHNV, CDR2 YYDKDF (reference sequence). V lost 1 base to trimming and J lost 7 bases, with 19 bases between them. The CDR3 has 17 residues. In DNA form, the CDR3 reads TGTGCCACCAGCAGAGGTAGTACGGGGGATCGACCTGAAAAACTGTTTTTT. It is translated as CATSRGSTGDRPEKLFF.

This clonotype was recorded many times. The genes are TRBV6-1 and TRBJ2-3; possible D gene TRBD2, 5 bases. The CDR3 is 15 residues long. Trimming pared 7 bases from V and 1 base from J, leaving 15 bases between. CDR1 and CDR2 (germline): MNHNS, SASEGT. The CDR3 loop is CASTNLAGGTDTQYF. The CDR3 DNA reads TGTGCCAGCACTAACCTCGCCGGGGGCACAGATACGCAGTATTTT.

V usage is TRBV20-1 and J usage is TRBJ2-1; 7 bases are a match to TRBD2. The CDR3 runs 15 residues. The germline V gene has CDR1 DFQATT and CDR2 SNEGSKA (reference sequence). Trimming took 5 bases from V and 7 from J; bases not matched to a gene: 14. The CDR3 spells CSAGVWLTGGNEQFF. As DNA, the CDR3 is TGCAGTGCTGGGGTTTGGCTAACGGGGGGAAATGAGCAGTTCTTC.

This clonotype was seen repeatedly, ten times or more. The chain carries TRBV7-2 and TRBJ2-6; D is ambiguous. The CDR3 contains 16 residues. Trimming cost V 1 base and J 4 bases, with 11 bases left between them. Germline-derived CDR1 and CDR2 are SGHTA and FQGNSA. CDR3 protein: CASSLVGVPGANVLTF. The DNA of the CDR3 is TGTGCCAGCAGCTTAGTCGGTGTACCCGGGGCCAACGTCCTGACTTTC. The whole variable domain, remainder taken from reference TRBV7-2 and TRBJ2-6, is GAGVSQSPSNKVTEKGKDVELRCDPISGHTALYWYRQSLGQGLEFLIYFQGNSAPDKSGLPSDRFSAERTGGSVSTLTIQRTQQEDSAVYLCASSLVGVPGANVLTFGAGSRLTVL.

This clonotype was seen repeatedly, ten times or more. The rearrangement uses TRBV7-8 and TRBJ2-3; D remains ambiguous. This CDR3 contains 11 residues. Looked up from germline, CDR1 is SGHVS and CDR2 is FQNEAQ. Trimming took 5 bases from V and 4 from J, leaving 4 bases between them. The DNA of the CDR3 is TGTGCCAGCAGCGGATCAGATACGCAGTATTTT. Its translation is CASSGSDTQYF.

This rearrangement joins TRBV28 to TRBJ2-3, with 10 nucleotides matching TRBD1. Germline V gene sequence: CDR1 MDHEN, CDR2 SYDVKM. The CDR3 sequence is 15 residues long. J lost 1 base, V lost 6 bases, and 4 bases had no gene match. For the CDR3, the DNA is TGTGCCAGCAGCCCCGGGACAGGGGGCACAGATACGCAGTATTTT. This translates into CASSPGTGGTDTQYF.

This clonotype was observed many times. This chain joins TRBV6-6 and TRBJ2-6, with D maybe TRBD1 (6 bases). The ends were cut back, 5 bases at V and 0 bases at J, with 14 bases in the middle. Germline V gives CDR1 MNHNY, CDR2 SVGAGI (reference sequence). CDR3 length: 17 residues. This CDR3 is CASSQPGQVSGANVLTF. As DNA, the CDR3 is TGTGCCAGCAGTCAACCGGGACAAGTCTCTGGGGCCAACGTCCTGACTTTC.

This clonotype was found many times. V and J are TRBV7-8 and TRBJ2-1; 10 nucleotides agree with TRBD2. With 4 bases clipped from V and 4 bases from J, the junction kept 7 bases outside the gene matches. The CDR3 has 16 amino acids. CDR1 SGHVS and CDR2 FQNEAQ come from the germline V gene. The CDR3 region has the DNA TGTGCCAGCAGCTCCTCTAGCGGGAGTTTTTACAATGAGCAGTTCTTC. As protein: CASSSSSGSFYNEQFF.

For the CDR3, the DNA is TGTGCCAGCAGGATTGGCAGCTCTAATGAAAAACTGTTTTTT. It codes for CASRIGSSNEKLFF. This rearrangement joins TRBV2 to TRBJ1-4; D gene unclear. CDR1 SNHLY and CDR2 FYNNEI come from the germline V gene. The CDR3 covers 14 residues. Trimming removed 6 bases at V and 3 bases at J, with 11 bases between.

This clonotype was counted at least ten times. The rearrangement joins TRBV28 to TRBJ1-2; 9 nucleotides align to TRBD1. This CDR3 has 17 amino acids. J was trimmed by 4 bases and V by 7 bases; bases with no gene match: 16. CDR1 MDHEN and CDR2 SYDVKM come from the germline V gene. The chain's CDR3 is CASTSPWTGALLYGYTF. CDR3 in DNA: TGTGCCAGCACCTCTCCCTGGACAGGGGCCCTCCTCTATGGCTACACCTTC.

In the case of this clonotype: Just one base apart from a much larger clone, this may be a read error. It is likely a read error, because the conserved phenylalanine at the end of the CDR3 is missing. The genes are TRBV4-2 and TRBJ1-1; no clear D. CDR1 is LGHNA and CDR2 is YNFKEQ in the germline V gene. The CDR3 extends over 15 amino acids. Trimming removed 3 bases from V and 3 bases from J, with 14 bases in between. The chain's CDR3 is CASSQERYGDTEAFL. The CDR3 bases are TGTGCCAGCAGCCAGGAAAGGTATGGCGACACTGAAGCTTTCCTT.

This clonotype was detected ten times or more. J is TRBJ2-7 and V is TRBV23-1; 9 nucleotides match TRBD1. TRBV23-1 is identified as an open reading frame with a role that is uncertain. Trimming at V came to 7 bases and at J to 4 bases, leaving 14 bases not matched to a gene. This CDR3 region has 16 residues. In nucleotides, the CDR3 is TGCGCCAGCACCAACGTACCCGGGACAGGGAATTACGAGCAGTACTTC. The encoded protein is CASTNVPGTGNYEQYF.

The chain couples TRBV13 to TRBJ1-1, with D hard to call. Germline V CDR1 and CDR2: PRHDT, FYEKMQ (reference sequence). Trimming removed 7 bases from V and 3 bases from J, with 12 bases in between. This CDR3 has 13 residues. This chain's CDR3 is CASMWGLDTEAFF. The CDR3 DNA reads as TGTGCCAGCATGTGGGGTTTGGACACTGAAGCTTTCTTT.

This clonotype has a count of ten or more. The rearrangement joins TRBV12-3 or TRBV12-4 to TRBJ2-7; maybe TRBD2 (5 bases). The CDR3 is 13 residues long. With 5 bases removed from V and 7 bases from J, the gap between germline ends came to 15 bases. CDR3 amino acids: CASSTRTPGEQYF. CDR3 nucleotides: TGTGCCAGCAGTACCCGGACCCCGGGGGAGCAGTACTTC.

This clonotype was detected only a few times. The rearrangement links TRBV12-5 to TRBJ2-7, with 8 bases fitting TRBD1. Per germline, CDR1 LGHNT and CDR2 FRNRAP. The V and J ends lost 4 bases and 5 bases, in that order; junction bases with no gene match: 7. The CDR3 contains 14 residues. CDR3: CASGWTGIIHEQYF. Written as DNA, the CDR3 is TGTGCTAGTGGTTGGACAGGGATTATCCACGAGCAGTACTTC.

V is TRBV5-1 and J is TRBJ1-1, with TRBD1 matching 10 bases. Germline V gene lookup returns CDR1 SGHRS and CDR2 YFSETQ. This CDR3 spans 13 amino acids. J lost 4 bases, V lost 7 bases, and 4 bases had no gene match. This CDR3 reads CASYRDRGTEAFF. The CDR3 DNA reads as TGCGCCAGCTACCGGGACAGGGGCACTGAAGCTTTCTTT.

This clonotype has a count of ten or more. The chain uses TRBV12-3 or TRBV12-4 and TRBJ2-2; no clear D gene. V shed 2 bases and J shed 5 bases, with 6 bases lying between them. The CDR3 consists of 13 residues. CDR3 region: CASSLKGTGELFF. DNA for the CDR3: TGTGCCAGCAGTTTAAAGGGAACCGGGGAGCTGTTTTTT.

V gene TRBV20-1 combines with J gene TRBJ2-7; the match to TRBD2 covers 16 bases. V was clipped by 6 bases and J by 0 bases; unmatched bases: 5. CDR1 is DFQATT and CDR2 is SNEGSKA in the germline V gene (reference sequence). The CDR3 is 16 residues long. The CDR3 DNA reads as TGCAGTGCGCCCGGGACTAGCGGGGGGGCCTCCTACGAGCAGTACTTC. Its translation is CSAPGTSGGASYEQYF.

This rearrangement joins TRBV2 to TRBJ2-7; D not resolved. Between the trimmed V and J ends, which lost 3 bases and 6 bases, there was a span of 3 bases. The V gene's germline CDR1 is SNHLY and CDR2 FYNNEI. The length of the CDR3 is 10 residues. CDR3 residues: CASSDSEQYF. CDR3 in DNA: TGTGCCAGCAGTGACTCCGAGCAGTACTTC.

At least ten counts were recorded for this clonotype. V is TRBV27 and J is TRBJ2-2; D unresolved. The CDR3 has 16 amino acids. The germline V gene has CDR1 MNHEY and CDR2 SMNVEV (reference sequence). V was cut by 3 bases and J by 5 bases, with 16 bases left in between. The CDR3 DNA reads TGTGCCAGCAGTTTCGCCGCTACCCATGGGACCGGGGAGCTGTTTTTT. Encoded protein: CASSFAATHGTGELFF.

In its sample, this clonotype was seen many times. The chain combines TRBV28 with TRBJ2-3; TRBD1 aligns across 7 bases. Germline-derived CDR1 and CDR2 are MDHEN and SYDVKM. This CDR3 contains 15 residues. Unmatched junction bases numbered 8, after V lost 5 bases and J lost 3 bases. The DNA for the CDR3 is TGTGCCAGCAGTACACCGGGACAGATGACAGATACGCAGTATTTT. Amino acid sequence: CASSTPGQMTDTQYF.

This clonotype was recorded many times. The chain has TRBV9 and TRBJ1-3; TRBD1 matches 7 bases. V trimming: 4 bases; J trimming: 6 bases; junction bases outside the gene matches: 10. The CDR3 loop spans 15 amino acids. From germline, CDR1 is SGDLS and CDR2 YYNGEE. As DNA, the CDR3 is TGTGCCAGCAGCACCCGGACAGGCTTGGAAAACACCATATATTTT. Its protein is CASSTRTGLENTIYF.

In this sample, this clonotype turned up many times. The CDR3 region is CASSLFGREQYF. The CDR3 region has the DNA TGTGCCAGCAGCTTGTTCGGTCGCGAGCAGTACTTC. V and J are TRBV7-2 and TRBJ2-7; D gene ambiguous. Germline assignment: CDR1 SGHTA and CDR2 FQGNSA. With 3 bases removed from V and 6 bases from J, the gap between germline ends came to 9 bases. This CDR3 has 12 residues. The whole variable domain, filled in from reference TRBV7-2 and TRBJ2-7, reads GAGVSQSPSNKVTEKGKDVELRCDPISGHTALYWYRQSLGQGLEFLIYFQGNSAPDKSGLPSDRFSAERTGGSVSTLTIQRTQQEDSAVYLCASSLFGREQYFGPGTRLTVT.

This clonotype was counted between two and nine times. This chain joins TRBV10-3 and TRBJ1-2, with TRBD1 identical over 9 bases. V shed 4 bases and J 7 bases; nucleotides not matched to a gene: 4. Per germline, CDR1 ENHRY and CDR2 SYGVKD. The CDR3 is 13 residues long. CDR3 sequence reads: CAISGQGDLGYTF. The DNA for the CDR3 is TGTGCCATCAGTGGACAGGGGGATCTTGGCTACACCTTC.

This clonotype has just a few counts. The rearrangement joins TRBV2 to TRBJ2-1; 7 bases agree with TRBD2. Germline values: CDR1 SNHLY, CDR2 FYNNEI. The CDR3 totals 14 residues. V lost 4 bases to trimming and J lost 5 bases; unmatched junction nucleotides: 5. The CDR3 DNA follows: TGTGCCAGCAGTGTTTCCGGGAGGAACAATGAGCAGTTCTTC. Translating it yields CASSVSGRNNEQFF.

This clonotype occurred many times. The chain joins TRBV29-1 to TRBJ1-2, with 9 positions matching TRBD1. Per germline, CDR1 SQVTM and CDR2 ANQGSEA. This CDR3 is 13 amino acids long. Trimming removed 6 bases from V and 4 bases from J; junction bases left unmatched: 6. DNA for the CDR3: TGCAGCGTCACCCCGGGACAGGGCTATGGCTACACCTTC. Translation: CSVTPGQGYGYTF.

The chain recombines TRBV30 with TRBJ1-1, with D perhaps matching TRBD1 (5 bases). The CDR3 is 11 amino acids. Trimming pared 3 bases from V and 11 bases from J, leaving 13 bases between. CDR1 and CDR2 from the germline V gene are GTSNPN and SVGIG (reference sequence). In DNA, the CDR3 is TGTGCCTGGAGCCCGGGACCATCGGCTTTCTTT. Its protein is CAWSPGPSAFF.

The table lists this clonotype with many counts. The V and J genes are TRBV7-2 and TRBJ2-1; 8 positions agree with TRBD2. The CDR3 runs 16 residues. CDR1 is SGHTA and CDR2 is FQGNSA in the germline V gene. The V gene end was trimmed by 6 bases and the J gene end by 6 bases; junction bases not matched to a gene: 13. CDR3 amino acids: CASSPVTGTSRNEQFF. DNA of the CDR3: TGTGCCAGCAGTCCAGTTACTGGGACTAGTCGCAATGAGCAGTTCTTC.